The 12 T cell receptor beta chains below come from one sample, sequenced in a study of beta chain features in type 1 diabetes. The sequenced template was cDNA made from the entire isolated RNA. Here immunoSEQ multiplex PCR was the method, and the copy in TCRdb shows in-frame clones only, minus some. Of almost 350,000 clones listed, roughly a fifth were seen once; the top ten hold approximately 0.041%. Material: naive CD4+ T cells from blood. The receptors originated from a woman aged 18-29 years in good health.

V is TRBV4-1 and J is TRBJ2-7; TRBD2 might be the D (6 bases). The ends were cut back, 1 base at V and 1 base at J, with 14 bases in the middle. This CDR3 spans 16 amino acids. The germline gives CDR1 MGHRA, CDR2 YSYEKL. The CDR3 DNA is TGCGCCAGCAGCCAAGGGGGGGTCTCACCTTCCTACGAGCAGTACTTC. It specifies CASSQGGVSPSYEQYF.

This clone has just a few counts. The rearrangement links TRBV15 to TRBJ2-5; D remains ambiguous. Germline V gene data show CDR1 as LNHNV and CDR2 as YYDKDF (reference sequence). The CDR3 consists of 16 residues. V dropped 3 bases and J dropped 4 bases, with 18 bases sitting between them. This CDR3 is CATSRTAGSGGETQYF. In DNA, the CDR3 is TGTGCCACCAGCAGGACCGCCGGCTCCGGCGGAGAGACCCAGTACTTC.

This clone was observed a few times. The rearrangement links TRBV9 to TRBJ2-7; a possible D gene is TRBD2 (7 bases). The CDR3 runs to 15 residues. CDR1 and CDR2 (germline): SGDLS, YYNGEE. Trimming stripped 0 bases from V and 2 bases from J, with 12 bases between. Here the CDR3 reads CASSVGGGPTYEQYF. CDR3 sequence (DNA): TGTGCCAGCAGCGTAGGGGGGGGCCCCACCTACGAGCAGTACTTC.

The chain is built from TRBV11-1 and TRBJ2-1, with TRBD1 identical over 9 bases. After removal of 5 bases from V and 2 bases from J, the junction contained 1 base not matched to a gene. Germline V CDR1 and CDR2: SGHAT, FQDESV (reference sequence). The CDR3 is 14 amino acids. CDR3 amino acids: CASSGQGPYNEQFF. CDR3 nucleotide sequence: TGTGCCAGCAGCGGACAGGGGCCCTACAATGAGCAGTTCTTC.

The chain joins TRBV29-1 to TRBJ1-4, with D tentatively TRBD1 (5 bases). Between the trimmed V and J ends, which lost 7 bases and 6 bases, there was a span of 12 bases. The CDR3 runs 12 residues. Germline-derived CDR1 and CDR2 are SQVTM and ANQGSEA. The CDR3 DNA follows: TGCAGCGCGGGGGTTACGGATGAAAAACTGTTTTTT. Translation: CSAGVTDEKLFF.

This chain links TRBV19 with TRBJ2-2; 8 bases fit TRBD1. Germline assignment: CDR1 LNHDA and CDR2 SQIVND (reference sequence). V shed 7 bases and J 7 bases; nucleotides not matched to a gene: 8. The CDR3 extends over 14 amino acids. CDR3 in amino acids: CASTRTGFLGELFF. CDR3 bases: TGTGCCAGTACCCGGACAGGGTTTCTCGGGGAGCTGTTTTTT.

The chain joins TRBV2 to TRBJ1-5; no clear D gene. Germline V gene sequence: CDR1 SNHLY, CDR2 FYNNEI. The CDR3 has 13 amino acids. V dropped 5 bases and J dropped 3 bases, with 8 bases sitting between them. CDR3 in amino acids: CASSWGANQPQHF. The DNA for the CDR3 is TGTGCCAGCAGTTGGGGAGCCAATCAGCCCCAGCATTTT.

The chain combines TRBV5-4 with TRBJ2-6; TRBD1 agrees at 10 bases. CDR3 length: 16 amino acids. V dropped 9 bases and J dropped 0; count of bases not matched to a gene: 6. Germline CDR1 and CDR2: SGHNT and YYREEE (reference sequence). The CDR3 DNA reads TGTGCCATCCGGGACAGGGGACTCTCTGGGGCCAACGTCCTGACTTTC. Amino acid sequence: CAIRDRGLSGANVLTF.

The genes are TRBV30 and TRBJ1-1, with D perhaps TRBD1 (5 bases). V was shortened by 2 bases and J by 8 bases, with 9 bases between the two germline ends. The germline V gene has CDR1 GTSNPN and CDR2 SVGIG (reference sequence). CDR3 size: 11 residues. The CDR3 here is CAWSRQLEAFF. DNA for the CDR3: TGTGCCTGGAGTCGACAGTTAGAAGCTTTCTTT.

This clone turned up a few times. The chain carries TRBV2 and TRBJ2-2; 13 nucleotides agree with TRBD2. Trimming at V came to 3 bases and at J to 5 bases, leaving 0 bases not matched to a gene. Germline assignment: CDR1 SNHLY and CDR2 FYNNEI. The CDR3 totals 15 residues. The CDR3 loop reads CASSEGLAGTGELFF. Here the CDR3 DNA reads TGTGCCAGCAGTGAGGGACTAGCGGGAACCGGGGAGCTGTTTTTT.

This clone turned up a few times. V is TRBV19 and J is TRBJ2-7; maybe TRBD1 (7 bases). Trimming stripped 7 bases from V and 6 bases from J, with 16 bases between. Per germline, CDR1 LNHDA and CDR2 SQIVND (reference sequence). The CDR3 loop spans 13 amino acids. Here the CDR3 reads CASTPNQGGEQYF. The CDR3 DNA reads as TGTGCCAGTACCCCAAACCAGGGGGGCGAGCAGTACTTC.

This sequence joins TRBV11-2 and TRBJ2-7; the D is unclear. This CDR3 has 12 residues. Germline V gene sequence: CDR1 SGHAT, CDR2 FQNNGV. V lost 1 base and J 6 bases, leaving 7 bases between the germline ends. CDR3 DNA sequence: TGTGCCAGCAGCTTAGTACTAAGCGAGCAGTACTTC. This codes for CASSLVLSEQYF.